This T cell receptor beta chain originates from a study of blood T cell repertoires in COVID-19. Measured with immunoSEQ multiplex PCR; TCRdb has only the in-frame clones, and not every one. Of a few hundred thousand clones detected, around nine tenths appear once; the ten largest clones hold 3% to 3.5%. Germline V gene sequence: CDR1 WSHSY, CDR2 SAAADI. The V and J ends lost 6 bases and 2 bases, in that order; junction bases with no gene match: 4. This CDR3 contains 15 residues. The sample was peripheral blood. This chain joins TRBV10-2 and TRBJ2-6; 7 bases fit TRBD2. This receptor was taken from a man aged 60 to 75 with acute or convalescent COVID-19. CDR3 in DNA: TGCGCCAGCAGGAGCGGGGCAACTGGGGCCAACGTCCTGACTTTC. This sequence encodes CASRSGATGANVLTF.